The 22 T cell receptor beta chains below all came from one sample that was sequenced in a study of spatial heterogeneity in lung cancer. TCRdb re-analysed the 5' RACE reads in MiXCR, keeping a single row per CDR3 protein. The top ten clones hold approximately 17% of a sample with approximately 41,000 distinct CDR3 sequences, about 10% of them seen once. Time point reported: blood at routine non-recurrence follow-up after resection. Sequencing used PBMCs, obtained at follow-up. These receptors came from a female donor with early-stage non-small cell lung cancer.

This clonotype was detected ten times or more. The genes are TRBV14 and TRBJ2-3; no clear D gene. The CDR3 is 16 amino acids. Trimming shortened V by 1 base and J by 1 base, and 12 bases separated the two germline ends. In germline, CDR1 is SGHDN, CDR2 FVKESK. CDR3 residues: CASSQVFSSRTDTQYF. CDR3 bases: TGTGCCAGCAGCCAAGTGTTTTCGTCCCGCACAGATACGCAGTATTTT.

V gene TRBV11-2 combines with J gene TRBJ1-2, with 7 positions matching TRBD1. V was clipped by 1 base and J by 4 bases; unmatched bases: 12. Germline V CDR1 and CDR2: SGHAT, FQNNGV. The CDR3 spans 17 residues. The CDR3 sequence: CASSLAGRGQPPYGYTF. CDR3 nucleotides: TGTGCCAGCAGCTTAGCCGGCCGGGGACAGCCCCCCTATGGCTACACCTTC.

The table lists this clonotype with many counts. The V and J genes are TRBV6-5 and TRBJ2-2; TRBD2 matches 8 bases. The germline V gene encodes CDR1 MNHEY and CDR2 SVGAGI. The CDR3 runs to 14 residues. The trim removed 8 bases at V and 7 bases at J, leaving 9 bases unmatched. CDR3 bases: TGTGCCAGCCGAACGGGGGGGCCCCACGGGGAGCTGTTTTTT. Encoded protein: CASRTGGPHGELFF.

V usage is TRBV6-2 or TRBV6-3 and J usage is TRBJ2-7, with 8 bases aligning to TRBD1. There are 16 residues in the CDR3. The V and J ends lost 4 bases and 1 base, in that order; junction bases with no gene match: 9. Germline V gene lookup returns CDR1 MNHEY and CDR2 SVGEGT. For the CDR3, the DNA is TGTGCCAGCAGTTCCAGGGGGCAGAATAGGTCCTACGAGCAGTACTTC. It encodes CASSSRGQNRSYEQYF.

The rearrangement joins TRBV30 to TRBJ1-1; possibly TRBD1 for D (5 bases). Looked up from germline, CDR1 is GTSNPN and CDR2 is SVGIG (reference sequence). The CDR3 covers 12 residues. Between the trimmed V and J ends, which lost 5 bases and 8 bases, there was a span of 15 bases. The CDR3 sequence: CAWGLLGGEAFF. The CDR3 DNA is TGTGCCTGGGGGTTACTGGGGGGAGAAGCTTTCTTT.

This clonotype was observed a few times. The chain couples TRBV9 to TRBJ2-3; D possibly uses TRBD1 or TRBD2 (7 bases each). Between the trimmed V and J ends, which lost 6 bases and 2 bases, there was a span of 13 bases. CDR1 is SGDLS, CDR2 YYNGEE, per germline. CDR3 length equals 14 residues. CDR3 bases: TGTGCCAGCACCCCAGGGGGGGACACAGATACGCAGTATTTT. The encoded protein is CASTPGGDTDTQYF.

This clonotype has at least ten counts. The chain uses TRBV3-1 and TRBJ2-5; D call uncertain. V was pared by 4 bases and J by 4 bases, with 10 bases between. The CDR3 totals 13 residues. Germline values: CDR1 LGHDT, CDR2 YNNKEL (reference sequence). The CDR3 protein is CASSPHAGETQYF. As DNA, the CDR3 is TGTGCCAGCAGCCCCCACGCAGGAGAGACCCAGTACTTC.

V usage is TRBV20-1 and J usage is TRBJ1-4; unclear D gene. Trimming removed 0 bases from V and 7 bases from J, with 12 bases in between. The CDR3 contains 14 residues. Germline CDR1 DFQATT, CDR2 SNEGSKA (reference sequence). The chain's CDR3 is CSARDALTGEKLFF. For the CDR3, the DNA is TGCAGTGCTAGAGATGCGCTCACGGGTGAAAAACTGTTTTTT.

This clonotype has at least ten counts. The V call is TRBV11-2, the J call TRBJ2-7, with D perhaps being TRBD1 or TRBD2 (5 bases each). The CDR3 runs to 16 residues. With 5 bases removed from V and 4 bases from J, the gap between germline ends came to 21 bases. In germline, CDR1 is SGHAT, CDR2 FQNNGV. Here the CDR3 reads CASSHFFPGPEYEQYF. The CDR3 nucleotides read TGTGCCAGCAGCCACTTTTTCCCGGGACCGGAATACGAGCAGTACTTC.

This clonotype showed up just a few times. The chain joins TRBV6-6 to TRBJ2-7; 9 bases align to TRBD2. The trim removed 0 bases at V and 2 bases at J, leaving 5 bases unmatched. Germline V CDR1 and CDR2: MNHNY, SVGAGI (reference sequence). The CDR3 contains 16 residues. CDR3 loop: CASSYSPSGEAYEQYF. The CDR3 nucleotides read TGTGCCAGCAGTTACTCCCCTAGCGGGGAGGCCTACGAGCAGTACTTC.

This chain links TRBV6-5 with TRBJ1-5; 7 positions agree with TRBD1. Trimming removed 6 bases from V and 6 bases from J; junction bases left unmatched: 5. Germline V gene lookup returns CDR1 MNHEY and CDR2 SVGAGI. This CDR3 is built from 13 residues. The CDR3 DNA reads TGTGCCAGCAGCCTACAGGGGACTCAGCCCCAGCATTTT. Its translation: CASSLQGTQPQHF.

At least ten counts were recorded for this clonotype. This rearrangement joins TRBV28 to TRBJ1-5; D unresolved. The CDR3 consists of 13 residues. V gave up 3 bases and J gave up 4 bases, with 7 bases separating them. CDR1 and CDR2 from the germline V gene are MDHEN and SYDVKM. The CDR3 bases are TGTGCCAGCAGTTTGTTGGGGAATCAGCCCCAGCATTTT. Its protein is CASSLLGNQPQHF.

Only a few counts were recorded for this clonotype. CDR3: CASSGGRDTQYF. CDR3 DNA: TGTGCCAGCTCCGGGGGGCGAGATACGCAGTATTTT. The V and J genes are TRBV18 and TRBJ2-3; D is possibly TRBD2 (7 bases). Germline CDR1 and CDR2: KGHSH and LQKENI. V lost 6 bases and J lost 5, with 9 bases in between. The CDR3 is 12 amino acids.

At least ten counts were recorded for this clonotype. This rearrangement joins TRBV10-3 to TRBJ2-2, with TRBD1 matching over 7 bases. Germline assignment: CDR1 ENHRY and CDR2 SYGVKD. The CDR3 length is 14 residues. The ends lost 8 bases at V and 4 bases at J; junction bases unmatched: 7. CDR3 residues: CAIPRDSSTGELFF. CDR3 bases: TGTGCCATCCCCCGGGACAGTAGCACCGGGGAGCTGTTTTTT.

This clonotype was seen repeatedly, ten times or more. The rearrangement uses TRBV5-5 and TRBJ2-7, with TRBD1 matching over 9 bases. CDR3 length equals 15 residues. V lost 3 bases to trimming and J lost 2 bases; unmatched junction nucleotides: 6. Germline assignment: CDR1 SGHKS and CDR2 YYEKEE (reference sequence). The CDR3 region is CASSSSGTGTYEQYF. The CDR3 DNA follows: TGTGCCAGCAGCTCATCCGGGACAGGGACCTACGAGCAGTACTTC.

At least ten counts were recorded for this clonotype. This chain connects TRBV28 to TRBJ2-7; 10 bases are a match to TRBD1. The ends lost 6 bases at V and 1 base at J; junction bases unmatched: 6. Germline V gene data show CDR1 as MDHEN and CDR2 as SYDVKM. There are 15 residues in the CDR3. CDR3 in DNA: TGTGCCAGCAGGATGGACAGGGGGGGGTCCTACGAGCAGTACTTC. Amino acids: CASRMDRGGSYEQYF.

This clonotype appeared a few times. V usage is TRBV2 and J usage is TRBJ2-7, with TRBD1 matching over 8 bases. Germline loops: CDR1 SNHLY, CDR2 FYNNEI. Unmatched junction bases numbered 6, after V lost 2 bases and J lost 0 bases. The CDR3 covers 16 residues. The CDR3 DNA reads TGTGCCAGCAGTGAATCAACGACAGGGGACTCCTACGAGCAGTACTTC. Translating it yields CASSESTTGDSYEQYF.

In its sample, this clonotype was seen a few times. This chain joins TRBV28 and TRBJ1-6, with D perhaps TRBD1 (5 bases). V lost 1 base, J lost 0 bases, and 7 bases lay in between. Germline CDR1 MDHEN, CDR2 SYDVKM. The CDR3 runs 16 residues. This CDR3 reads CASSLSGSSYNSPLHF. The CDR3 bases are TGTGCCAGCAGTTTATCAGGGAGCTCCTATAATTCACCCCTCCACTTT.

This clonotype appeared many times. The rearrangement links TRBV6-2 or TRBV6-3 to TRBJ1-2; D perhaps matches TRBD1 (5 bases). This CDR3 contains 11 residues. The V gene lost 7 bases and the J gene lost 4 bases, with 7 bases spanning the gap. Germline CDR1 is MNHEY and CDR2 is SVGEGT. CDR3 coding DNA: TGTGCCAGCACCGACAGCTATGGCTACACCTTC. Protein sequence: CASTDSYGYTF.

This clonotype has only a few counts. The chain couples TRBV3-1 to TRBJ2-2; D is unresolved. Looked up from germline, CDR1 is LGHDT and CDR2 is YNNKEL (reference sequence). The CDR3 covers 13 residues. Between the trimmed V and J ends, which lost 0 bases and 4 bases, there was a span of 3 bases. The CDR3 loop is CASSQDVTGELFF. CDR3 bases: TGTGCCAGCAGCCAAGATGTCACCGGGGAGCTGTTTTTT.

By sample fraction, this clonotype is medium-sized. The genes are TRBV20-1 and TRBJ1-3; D is ambiguous. Germline V gene lookup returns CDR1 DFQATT and CDR2 SNEGSKA (reference sequence). Trimming shortened V by 2 bases and J by 2 bases, and 7 bases separated the two germline ends. CDR3 length: 13 amino acids. The CDR3 nucleotides read TGCAGTGCTAGACCCCCCCCTGGAAACACCATATATTTT. It is translated as CSARPPPGNTIYF.

The genes are TRBV28 and TRBJ2-3, with D perhaps TRBD2 (5 bases). CDR3 length: 21 residues. V lost 0 bases, J lost 1 base, and 26 bases lay in between. CDR1 and CDR2 (germline): MDHEN, SYDVKM. The CDR3 region has the DNA TGTGCCAGCAGTTTATGGACTGGACTCTCAGCCGCGAGCCCCCGCACAGATACGCAGTATTTT. The encoded protein is CASSLWTGLSAASPRTDTQYF.